The present T cell receptor beta chain was sequenced within a study of blood T cell repertoires in COVID-19. As for the study in general: COVID-19 samples collected from the United States, Italy and Spain covered acute and convalescent phases.

In the original processing: Reference gene primer amplification in the assay estimated nucleated cell counts. Produced via immunoSEQ multiplex PCR; TCRdb's table is partial and in-frame only. That table gives V, J and clone size, and the DNA gave D and trimming. The sample has under 400,000 clones; 65% to 90% are singletons. CDR1 and CDR2 from the germline V gene are LNHDA and SQIVND (reference sequence). The CDR3 loop spans 14 amino acids. V lost 3 bases to trimming and J lost 3 bases, with 11 bases between them. The source is a woman between 35 and 50 years old with acute COVID-19. V is TRBV19 and J is TRBJ1-2, with D unclear. Sequenced sample: PBMCs or T cells enriched from blood (not recorded which). Written as DNA, the CDR3 is TGTGCCAGTAGTATTCCCAGGAGGGACTATGGCTACACCTTC. Its translation: CASSIPRRDYGYTF.